These 29 T cell receptor beta chains share one sample of origin, sequenced in a study of T cells in Graves' hyperthyroidism and ophthalmopathy. TCR beta CDR3 regions were amplified from RNA. The HTBI primer set served for first-round RT-PCR of the TCR CDR3. Each CDR3 protein gets one entry after TCRdb re-called the multiplex PCR reads with MiXCR. The table includes some 560,000 distinct CDR3 sequences, around 13% detected once. Sequenced: blood. The receptors shown here come from a woman aged 40-49 years with Graves' hyperthyroidism.

This clonotype has a single count. A much larger clone differs from this one at a single base, so this may be a read error. This sequence joins TRBV10-3 and TRBJ1-2; a weak D match, TRBD1 (5 bases). Trimming left V 6 bases short and J 5 bases short, with 7 bases between. Germline CDR1 reads ENHRY; CDR2 reads SYGVKD. The CDR3 loop spans 11 amino acids. The CDR3 protein is CAIREGYGYTF. The CDR3, as DNA: TGTGCCATCAGAGAGGGGTATGGCTACACCTTC.

The chain links TRBV18 to TRBJ2-1, with a tentative D call TRBD2 (5 bases). The CDR3 runs to 13 residues. Germline assignment: CDR1 KGHSH and CDR2 LQKENI. Trimming left V 3 bases short and J 10 bases short, with 13 bases between. CDR3 sequence: CASSPPRDLEQFF. The CDR3 coding sequence is TGTGCCAGCTCACCTCCCCGGGATCTAGAGCAGTTCTTC. Full variable domain (rest looked up from reference TRBV18 and TRBJ2-1): NAGVMQNPRHLVRRRGQEARLRCSPMKGHSHVYWYRQLPEEGLKFMVYLQKENIIDESGMPKERFSAEFPKEGPSILRIQQVVRGDSAAYFCASSPPRDLEQFFGPGTRLTVL.

Only a few counts were recorded for this clonotype. The V call is TRBV4-1, the J call TRBJ2-7; 9 nucleotides align to TRBD1. Trimming cost V 2 bases and J 3 bases; bases outside gene matches: 2. The germline V gene encodes CDR1 MGHRA and CDR2 YSYEKL. The CDR3 extends over 14 amino acids. CDR3 sequence (DNA): TGCGCCAGCAGCCAAAACAGGGGGCTCTACGAGCAGTACTTC. Translation: CASSQNRGLYEQYF.

This clonotype was seen at least ten times. The rearrangement uses TRBV11-3 and TRBJ2-7, with TRBD1 matching 7 bases. This CDR3 region has 13 residues. Per germline, CDR1 SGHNT and CDR2 YENEEA. V gave up 0 bases and J gave up 6 bases; unmatched junction bases: 2. The CDR3 is CASSLEGTVEQYF. CDR3 sequence (DNA): TGTGCCAGCAGCTTAGAGGGGACAGTCGAGCAGTACTTC.

The rearrangement uses TRBV10-3 and TRBJ2-1; perhaps D is TRBD1 or TRBD2 (5 bases each). This CDR3 contains 11 residues. The V end was cut by 2 bases, the J end by 10 bases, with 6 bases between. The germline V gene encodes CDR1 ENHRY and CDR2 SYGVKD. The CDR3 here is CAISEGTEQFF. DNA of the CDR3: TGTGCCATCAGTGAGGGGACGGAGCAGTTCTTC.

The CDR3 coding sequence is TGTGCCAGCAGCTCCCGGGTAGCGGGAGTAATCCACAATGAGCAGTTCTTC. Its translation: CASSSRVAGVIHNEQFF. V usage is TRBV7-8 and J usage is TRBJ2-1; TRBD2 aligns across 9 bases. V lost 4 bases and J lost 5; bases outside the gene matches: 12. Looked up from germline, CDR1 is SGHVS and CDR2 is FQNEAQ. CDR3 length: 17 residues. The entire variable domain, with the rest obtained from reference TRBV7-8 and TRBJ2-1, is as follows: GAGVSQSPRYKVAKRGQDVALRCDPISGHVSLFWYQQALGQGPEFLTYFQNEAQLDKSGLPSDRFFAERPEGSVSTLKIQRTQQEDSAVYLCASSSRVAGVIHNEQFFGPGTRLTVL.

This clonotype was picked up one time. The J gene is TRBJ2-7, the V gene TRBV4-1, with 8 bases identical to TRBD1. The CDR3 length is 16 residues. The J segment lost 4 bases and the V segment lost 1 base, leaving 9 bases of the junction unmatched. Germline loops: CDR1 MGHRA, CDR2 YSYEKL. The CDR3 is CASSQAGQGAFYEQYF. CDR3 DNA: TGCGCCAGCAGCCAAGCCGGGCAGGGGGCTTTTTACGAGCAGTACTTC.

This clonotype was counted a few times. The gene calls are TRBV20-1 and TRBJ2-2; D is possibly TRBD1 (5 bases). CDR3 length equals 14 residues. From germline, CDR1 is DFQATT and CDR2 SNEGSKA (reference sequence). Trimming took 1 base from V and 1 from J, leaving 7 bases between them. CDR3 protein: CSARGQQNTGELFF. In DNA, the CDR3 is TGCAGTGCTAGAGGACAGCAGAACACCGGGGAGCTGTTTTTT.

This clonotype was found many times. This chain connects TRBV30 to TRBJ2-7, with D unresolved. The CDR3 extends over 11 amino acids. Trimming left V 5 bases short and J 4 bases short, with 9 bases between. Germline values: CDR1 GTSNPN, CDR2 SVGIG (reference sequence). The CDR3 reads CAWDGSYEQYF. The CDR3 nucleotides read TGTGCCTGGGATGGTTCATACGAGCAGTACTTC.

Ten or more counts support this clonotype. The V call is TRBV2, the J call TRBJ2-6; D is perhaps TRBD2 (5 bases). The length of the CDR3 is 13 residues. Germline V gene data show CDR1 as SNHLY and CDR2 as FYNNEI. V was trimmed by 6 bases and J by 2 bases, leaving 5 bases between them. The CDR3 spells CASRRAGANVLTF. CDR3 bases: TGTGCCAGCAGGCGGGCTGGGGCCAACGTCCTGACTTTC.

The chain has TRBV12-3 or TRBV12-4 and TRBJ2-1, with 9 nucleotides matching TRBD1. The junction had 7 bases not matched to a gene; V was cut back by 7 bases and J by 3 bases. This CDR3 has 15 amino acids. The CDR3: CASNILGQGYNEQFF. The DNA of the CDR3 is TGTGCCAGCAATATTTTGGGACAGGGCTACAATGAGCAGTTCTTC.

This clonotype has at least ten counts. The CDR3 DNA sequence: TGTGCCTGGAGGTTGACGGGGGTCGACACCGGGGAGCTGTTTTTT. Protein: CAWRLTGVDTGELFF. The V and J genes are TRBV30 and TRBJ2-2; D might be TRBD2 (6 bases). V lost 3 bases and J 3 bases, leaving 14 bases between the germline ends. Germline CDR1 and CDR2: GTSNPN and SVGIG (reference sequence). CDR3 length: 15 amino acids.

This clonotype was counted many times. The V and J genes are TRBV27 and TRBJ2-7; unclear D gene. V shed 4 bases and J shed 6 bases, with 13 bases lying between them. The CDR3 length is 13 residues. Germline CDR1 is MNHEY and CDR2 is SMNVEV (reference sequence). CDR3 protein: CASSSRNPSEQYF. DNA of the CDR3: TGTGCCAGCAGTTCGCGTAATCCCTCCGAGCAGTACTTC.

This clonotype was counted only a few times. V gene TRBV5-4 combines with J gene TRBJ2-7, with 9 positions matching TRBD1. The germline gives CDR1 SGHNT, CDR2 YYREEE (reference sequence). The CDR3 spans 15 residues. The junction had 7 bases not matched to a gene; V was cut back by 4 bases and J by 2 bases. The CDR3 nucleotides are TGTGCCAGCAGCATCTCCGGGACAGGGACCTACGAGCAGTACTTC. It yields the protein CASSISGTGTYEQYF.

The sample holds many counts of this clonotype. This rearrangement joins TRBV6-1 to TRBJ2-1; tentatively, D is TRBD1 (6 bases). CDR1 is MNHNS and CDR2 is SASEGT in the germline V gene. The length of the CDR3 is 16 residues. V was shortened by 5 bases and J by 6 bases, with 20 bases between the two germline ends. Written as DNA, the CDR3 is TGTGCCAGCAGTACCCCGGGACACCCAAGGGGCAATGAGCAGTTCTTC. Translated, it gives CASSTPGHPRGNEQFF.

This clonotype occurred a few times. The chain employs TRBV7-8 and TRBJ2-6; no clear D. The CDR3 loop spans 14 amino acids. Germline lookup yields CDR1 SGHVS and CDR2 FQNEAQ. Trimming pared 7 bases from V and 1 base from J, leaving 8 bases between. CDR3 protein: CASTPRSGANVLTF. The CDR3 DNA reads TGTGCCAGCACCCCTAGATCTGGGGCCAACGTCCTGACTTTC.

The table lists this clonotype with a few counts. The J gene is TRBJ2-7, the V gene TRBV27, with TRBD2 matching 7 bases. There are 14 residues in the CDR3. The V gene end was trimmed by 2 bases and the J gene end by 2 bases; junction bases not matched to a gene: 3. Germline CDR1 MNHEY, CDR2 SMNVEV (reference sequence). The CDR3 region is CASSLGTMAYEQYF. CDR3 nucleotides: TGTGCCAGCAGTTTAGGGACTATGGCCTACGAGCAGTACTTC.

This clonotype was found many times. V and J are TRBV6-2 or TRBV6-3 and TRBJ2-1, with 7 bases fitting TRBD2. This CDR3 has 14 amino acids. Germline V gene sequence: CDR1 MNHEY, CDR2 SVGEGT. V gave up 4 bases and J gave up 0 bases; unmatched junction bases: 0. The CDR3 spells CASSWEGSYNEQFF. The CDR3 DNA is TGTGCCAGCAGTTGGGAGGGCTCCTACAATGAGCAGTTCTTC.

There are a few counts of this clonotype. A clone one base away is much larger, so this may be a read error. V and J are TRBV11-1 and TRBJ2-3; TRBD2 aligns across 7 bases. CDR1 is SGHAT and CDR2 is FQDESV in the germline V gene (reference sequence). Unmatched junction bases numbered 3, after V lost 8 bases and J lost 1 base. CDR3 length: 13 amino acids. CDR3 coding DNA: TGTGCCAGCTCTAGCGGCTGCACAGATACGCAGTATTTT. Protein: CASSSGCTDTQYF. The variable domain in full, completed from reference TRBV11-1 and TRBJ2-3, reads EAEVAQSPRYKITEKSQAVAFWCDPISGHATLYWYRQILGQGPELLVQFQDESVVDDSQLPKDRFSAERLKGVDSTLKIQPAELGDSAMYLCASSSGCTDTQYFGPGTRLTVL.

This clonotype was detected only a few times. V gene TRBV3-1 combines with J gene TRBJ2-1; D perhaps matches TRBD2 (6 bases). CDR3 length: 15 residues. Germline V gives CDR1 LGHDT, CDR2 YNNKEL (reference sequence). The V and J ends lost 0 bases and 7 bases respectively, with 13 bases between them. The CDR3 loop reads CASSQDLTRGNEQFF. CDR3 sequence (DNA): TGTGCCAGCAGCCAAGATTTGACTAGGGGTAATGAGCAGTTCTTC.

This clonotype was detected ten times or more. The chain uses TRBV11-2 and TRBJ2-7, with 7 bases aligning to TRBD1. The CDR3 has 13 amino acids. Germline V gives CDR1 SGHAT, CDR2 FQNNGV. The V gene end was trimmed by 5 bases and the J gene end by 9 bases; junction bases not matched to a gene: 10. CDR3 coding DNA: TGTGCCAGCAGCGAACCGGGACAGAGAGGGCAGTACTTC. This codes for CASSEPGQRGQYF.

The chain links TRBV6-9 to TRBJ1-1; D uncertain. This CDR3 spans 11 amino acids. V lost 3 bases and J lost 11, with 10 bases in between. Germline V CDR1 and CDR2: MNHGY, SVAAGI. In DNA form, the CDR3 reads TGTGCCAGCAGTTACGGGTTTTTGGCTTTCTTT. This gives the protein CASSYGFLAFF.

The sample holds many counts of this clonotype. This chain links TRBV15 with TRBJ2-6; 9 nucleotides align to TRBD1. Germline loops: CDR1 LNHNV, CDR2 YYDKDF (reference sequence). CDR3 length: 20 amino acids. The ends lost 0 bases at V and 3 bases at J; junction bases unmatched: 12. CDR3: CATSRDGGIRTGDGANVLTF. DNA of the CDR3: TGTGCCACCAGCAGAGATGGGGGCATCCGGACAGGGGATGGGGCCAACGTCCTGACTTTC.

This clonotype occurred many times. This rearrangement joins TRBV28 to TRBJ1-2; 7 nucleotides align to TRBD1. V trimming: 2 bases; J trimming: 5 bases; junction bases outside the gene matches: 8. CDR1 is MDHEN and CDR2 is SYDVKM in the germline V gene. The CDR3 consists of 15 residues. Written as DNA, the CDR3 is TGTGCCAGCAGTTTAGGGAGGACAGGAGCATATGGCTACACCTTC. This codes for CASSLGRTGAYGYTF.

This clonotype has only a few counts. V usage is TRBV28 and J usage is TRBJ1-4; 8 positions agree with TRBD1. The V segment lost 6 bases and the J segment 4 bases; nucleotides outside the gene matches: 7. Per the germline V gene, CDR1 is MDHEN and CDR2 is SYDVKM. This CDR3 has 15 amino acids. CDR3 in DNA: TGTGCCAGCAGGCTAAGACAGGGGCTTAATGAAAAACTGTTTTTT. Amino acid sequence: CASRLRQGLNEKLFF.

This clonotype was detected a few times. This may stem from a read error, because a much larger clone lies one nucleotide away. The chain uses TRBV28 and TRBJ1-5, with D unclear. Trimming removed 2 bases at V and 5 bases at J, with 4 bases between. Per germline, CDR1 MDHEN and CDR2 SYDVKM. The CDR3 extends over 12 amino acids. CDR3 coding DNA: TGTGCCAGCAGTTTACAGGATCAGCCCCAGCATTTT. Translating it yields CASSLQDQPQHF.

The chain joins TRBV5-1 to TRBJ2-7, with a tentative D call TRBD1 (6 bases). Germline CDR1 SGHRS, CDR2 YFSETQ. This CDR3 region has 15 residues. V was trimmed by 3 bases and J by 2 bases, leaving 15 bases between them. CDR3 sequence reads: CASSSGQSLTYEQYF. The CDR3 bases are TGCGCCAGCAGCTCTGGACAGAGCCTAACCTACGAGCAGTACTTC.

Here the CDR3 DNA reads TGTGCCAGCAGCTTGAGCGGGAGGGCGACAGATACGCAGTATTTT. Protein sequence: CASSLSGRATDTQYF. The V gene is TRBV5-6, the J gene TRBJ2-3; 10 nucleotides match TRBD2. This CDR3 contains 15 residues. CDR1 is SGHDT, CDR2 YYEEEE, per germline. The V and J ends lost 1 base and 3 bases, in that order; junction bases with no gene match: 2.

This clonotype occurred many times. This sequence joins TRBV10-3 and TRBJ1-4; 8 nucleotides match TRBD1. The CDR3 sequence is 14 residues long. Germline V gives CDR1 ENHRY, CDR2 SYGVKD. With 5 bases clipped from V and 8 bases from J, the junction kept 7 bases outside the gene matches. This CDR3 reads CAISPGGAMEKLFF. CDR3 nucleotides: TGTGCCATCAGTCCAGGGGGCGCGATGGAAAAACTGTTTTTT.